This TCR beta chain was retrieved from a study of cytomegalovirus exposure and HLA in healthy donors. Overall study: Roughly 180 million T cells yielded some 120 million unique TCR beta sequences in earlier analysis. The study's findings and limits: Data from an earlier analysis indicated that most TCR beta V segments were productive either about 90% or about 30% of the time.

The table lists this clone with a few counts. The antigen is unknown. Germline CDR1 reads MNHNS; CDR2 reads SASEGT. Trimming removed 7 bases from V and 5 bases from J, with 14 bases in between. This CDR3 has 13 residues. Use of 60 Vbeta and 13 Jbeta primers characterized the PCR. Profiling relied on immunoSEQ multiplex PCR, and the TCRdb table lists in-frame clones only, not all of them. The sample includes about 140,000 clones, 80% seen only once; the top ten take over 2%. The TCR originated in a man aged 30 to 39 in good health and CMV-seronegative. The specimen was PBMCs. The rearrangement uses TRBV6-1 and TRBJ1-1, with D maybe TRBD1 (6 bases). The CDR3 DNA is TGTGCCAGCACCATCTCGAGGGGGACTGAAGCTTTCTTT. Its translation: CASTISRGTEAFF.